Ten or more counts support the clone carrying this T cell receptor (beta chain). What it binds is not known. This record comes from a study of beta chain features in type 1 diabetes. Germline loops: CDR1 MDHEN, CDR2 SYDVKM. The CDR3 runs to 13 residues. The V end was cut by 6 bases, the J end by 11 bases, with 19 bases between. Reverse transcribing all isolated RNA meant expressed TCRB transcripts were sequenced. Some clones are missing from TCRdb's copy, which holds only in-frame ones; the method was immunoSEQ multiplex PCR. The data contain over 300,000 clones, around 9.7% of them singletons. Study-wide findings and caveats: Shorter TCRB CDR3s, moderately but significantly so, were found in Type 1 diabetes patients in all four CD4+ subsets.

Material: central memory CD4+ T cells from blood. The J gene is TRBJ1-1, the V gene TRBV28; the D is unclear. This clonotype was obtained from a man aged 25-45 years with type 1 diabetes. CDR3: CASSLALRAGAFF. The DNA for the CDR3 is TGTGCCAGCAGCCTCGCGTTAAGGGCTGGGGCTTTCTTT.